The rows below give T cell receptor beta chains drawn from one sample of a study of identical twins. One entry per CDR3 protein, called by TCRdb with MiXCR from the 5' RACE reads. The data contain around 530,000 distinct CDR3 sequences, approximately 14% of them singletons. This sample was also put to use in a study of yellow fever vaccine responses in identical twins.

Material: CD4+ T cells sorted from blood. These receptor sequences come from a woman between 18 and 30 years old in good health. Each CDR3 is given with its conserved first and last residue. The D gene is left open where the match is weak. Size values are once, few and many counts, or a class for expanded clones, and some rows have none.

clone size,J gene,V gene,D gene,CDR3 protein,CDR3 DNA
-,TRBJ2-1,TRBV5-1,-,CASSPQSTGPYEQFF,TGCGCCAGCAGCCCTCAATCGACAGGCCCGTATGAGCAGTTCTTC
few,TRBJ2-1,TRBV12-3/TRBV12-4,-,CASSRWAGSGEQFF,TGTGCCAGCAGTCGCTGGGCAGGGTCGGGTGAGCAGTTCTTC
-,TRBJ2-5,TRBV7-9,-,CASSLAGTLQETQYF,TGTGCCAGCAGCTTAGCCGGGACACTCCAAGAGACCCAGTACTTC
many,TRBJ1-2,TRBV28,-,CASSLTGYGYTF,TGCGCCAGCAGCTTGACCGGTTATGGCTACACCTTC
few,TRBJ2-3,TRBV12-3/TRBV12-4,-,CASSLWGSPSAQYF,TGTGCCAGCAGTTTATGGGGTTCGCCCTCGGCGCAGTATTTT
few,TRBJ2-2,TRBV10-3,-,CAISDSDGNTGELFF,TGTGCCATCAGTGACTCAGACGGTAACACCGGGGAGCTGTTTTTT
few,TRBJ1-1,TRBV28,-,CASRASTVNTEAFF,TGTGCCAGCAGAGCCTCAACAGTGAACACTGAAGCTTTCTTT
-,TRBJ2-2,TRBV29-1,TRBD1,CSGGGQGDTGELFF,TGCAGCGGGGGGGGACAGGGGGATACCGGGGAGCTGTTTTTT
-,TRBJ2-7,TRBV20-1,TRBD2,CSAPAGAAYEQYF,TGCAGTGCCCCAGCGGGAGCGGCCTACGAGCAGTACTTC
-,TRBJ2-3,TRBV5-1,TRBD2,CASSLGGGARDTQYF,TGCGCCAGCAGCTTGGGCGGGGGGGCCAGAGATACGCAGTATTTT
few,TRBJ2-7,TRBV15,-,CATSRGAVGDEQYF,TGTGCCACCAGCAGAGGGGCCGTCGGGGACGAGCAGTACTTC
few,TRBJ2-5,TRBV24-1,TRBD1,CATSDPGQAETQYF,TGTGCCACCAGTGATCCAGGACAGGCAGAGACCCAGTACTTC
-,TRBJ1-5,TRBV20-1,-,CSASPGNSNQPQHF,TGCAGTGCTAGTCCCGGGAATAGCAATCAGCCCCAGCATTTT
few,TRBJ2-1,TRBV6-1,TRBD2,CASSQTSGSFTEQFF,TGTGCCAGCAGTCAAACTAGCGGGAGTTTCACTGAGCAGTTCTTC
few,TRBJ2-7,TRBV2,-,CASSLDDRGEQYF,TGTGCCAGCAGCCTGGACGATCGGGGCGAGCAGTACTTC
few,TRBJ2-1,TRBV7-2,TRBD2,CASSLGLAGGRNEQFF,TGTGCCAGCAGCTTAGGACTAGCGGGGGGGCGGAATGAGCAGTTCTTC
-,TRBJ2-2,TRBV7-9,-,CASSVAPEVTGELFF,TGTGCCAGCAGCGTAGCACCTGAGGTCACCGGGGAGCTGTTTTTT
many,TRBJ1-3,TRBV12-3/TRBV12-4,-,CASSLSGSSGNTIYF,TGTGCCAGCAGTTTGAGCGGGAGCTCTGGAAACACCATATATTTT
-,TRBJ2-1,TRBV6-5,-,CASSYSTVGSDEQFF,TGTGCCAGCAGTTACTCGACGGTAGGAAGCGATGAGCAGTTCTTC
-,TRBJ1-6,TRBV7-2,-,CASIAGVSYNSPLHF,TGTGCCAGCATAGCGGGGGTCTCCTATAATTCACCCCTCCACTTT
-,TRBJ2-3,TRBV20-1,-,CSARDRIDTQYF,TGCAGTGCTAGGGACAGAATCGATACGCAGTATTTT
-,TRBJ1-2,TRBV7-2,-,CASSLFQGGGYGYTF,TGTGCCAGCAGCTTATTTCAGGGAGGAGGCTATGGCTACACCTTC
-,TRBJ1-1,TRBV12-3/TRBV12-4,TRBD1,CATRAGTGLNTEAFF,TGTGCCACCAGAGCCGGGACAGGACTGAACACTGAAGCTTTCTTT
few,TRBJ2-2,TRBV7-6,-,CASSLGRGPNTGELFF,TGTGCCAGCAGCCTAGGCCGAGGGCCGAACACCGGGGAGCTGTTTTTT
-,TRBJ2-1,TRBV27,TRBD2,CASSPRGGWASGSLDEQFF,TGTGCCAGCAGCCCCCGAGGGGGGTGGGCTAGCGGGAGTCTCGATGAGCAGTTCTTC
-,TRBJ2-6,TRBV9,-,CASRARVSGANVLTF,TGTGCCAGCAGGGCCAGGGTCTCTGGGGCCAACGTCCTGACTTTC
few,TRBJ1-6,TRBV5-1,-,CASSLAEGSPLHF,TGCGCCAGCAGCTTGGCCGAGGGTTCACCCCTCCACTTT
-,TRBJ2-7,TRBV6-1,-,CASRVTYEQYF,TGTGCCAGCAGAGTCACCTACGAGCAGTACTTC
-,TRBJ2-3,TRBV10-3,TRBD2,CAITAGLAGGPRGRSDTQYF,TGTGCCATCACCGCGGGACTAGCGGGGGGGCCCCGAGGACGCTCGGATACGCAGTATTTT
few,TRBJ2-7,TRBV28,TRBD2,CASTPAGGFDEQYF,TGTGCCAGCACCCCAGCGGGAGGGTTCGACGAGCAGTACTTC
few,TRBJ2-6,TRBV10-3,-,CAISDRQGSDVLTF,TGTGCCATCAGTGACCGGCAGGGATCGGACGTCCTGACTTTC
-,TRBJ2-7,TRBV6-1,-,CASSEAAQSYEQYF,TGTGCCAGCAGTGAAGCGGCTCAGTCCTACGAGCAGTACTTC
few,TRBJ2-6,TRBV24-1,-,CAVSRSSGANVLTF,TGTGCCGTGAGTCGGAGCTCTGGGGCCAACGTCCTGACTTTC
-,TRBJ2-7,TRBV19,TRBD2,CASSPKLAGGRGQYF,TGTGCCAGTAGTCCTAAGCTAGCGGGAGGTCGAGGGCAGTACTTC
-,TRBJ2-1,TRBV9,TRBD2,CASMRAGGSYNEQFF,TGTGCCAGCATGAGAGCGGGGGGTTCCTACAATGAGCAGTTCTTC
few,TRBJ1-5,TRBV6-2/TRBV6-3,-,CASSYGDTQPQHF,TGTGCCAGCAGTTATGGTGATACTCAGCCCCAGCATTTT
-,TRBJ2-1,TRBV12-3/TRBV12-4,-,CACCQVRPAGRNNEQFF,TGTGCCTGCTGCCAAGTACGTCCAGCGGGCAGGAACAATGAGCAGTTCTTC
few,TRBJ1-4,TRBV5-1,-,CASSSLGQVQEKLFF,TGCGCCAGCAGCAGCCTGGGGCAGGTTCAGGAAAAACTGTTTTTT
few,TRBJ2-5,TRBV6-1,-,CASSPGAVWETQYF,TGTGCCAGCAGTCCGGGGGCTGTATGGGAGACCCAGTACTTC
-,TRBJ2-7,TRBV4-1,-,CASSQDQGGGLSYEQYF,TGCGCCAGCAGCCAAGATCAAGGCGGGGGCCTCTCCTACGAGCAGTACTTC
-,TRBJ2-5,TRBV2,TRBD1,CASSDNTGGTQYF,TGTGCCAGCAGTGATAATACAGGGGGGACCCAGTACTTC
many,TRBJ2-7,TRBV7-2,TRBD1,CASSTQQGATYEQYF,TGTGCCAGCAGCACTCAGCAGGGGGCTACCTACGAGCAGTACTTC
many,TRBJ2-7,TRBV21-1,-,CASSKCQLQGASSYEQYF,TGTGCCAGCAGCAAATGCCAACTTCAAGGGGCCTCCTCCTACGAGCAGTACTTC
few,TRBJ2-2,TRBV11-1,TRBD2,CASSPGLVPGELFF,TGTGCCAGCAGCCCCGGACTAGTCCCCGGGGAGCTGTTTTTT
few,TRBJ1-1,TRBV18,-,CASSQSPGSTEAFF,TGTGCCAGCTCACAGTCGCCAGGGAGCACTGAAGCTTTCTTT
few,TRBJ2-5,TRBV10-3,-,CAIRDPSGLQETQYF,TGTGCCATCAGGGACCCAAGCGGCCTCCAAGAGACCCAGTACTTC
few,TRBJ2-3,TRBV9,-,CASSWDTDTQYF,TGTGCCAGCAGTTGGGACACAGATACGCAGTATTTT
-,TRBJ2-1,TRBV15,TRBD2,CATSRDPASGSYNEQFF,TGTGCCACCAGCAGAGATCCGGCTAGCGGATCCTACAATGAGCAGTTCTTC
few,TRBJ1-1,TRBV20-1,-,CSAAGGEAFF,TGCAGTGCGGCGGGGGGTGAAGCTTTCTTT
-,TRBJ2-3,TRBV4-1,-,CASSLRDASTDTQYF,TGCGCCAGCAGCCTCCGGGACGCCAGCACAGATACGCAGTATTTT
-,TRBJ2-7,TRBV3-1,-,CASSRDLNYEQYF,TGTGCCAGCAGCCGGGACTTAAACTACGAGCAGTACTTC
many,TRBJ2-7,TRBV14,-,CASSRVGFLYEQYF,TGTGCCAGCAGCCGAGTCGGGTTTCTCTACGAGCAGTACTTC
few,TRBJ2-7,TRBV18,-,CASSFLQGGSSYEQYF,TGTGCCAGCTCATTCCTACAGGGCGGGAGCTCCTACGAGCAGTACTTC
few,TRBJ2-2,TRBV6-2/TRBV6-3,-,CASTETINTGELFF,TGTGCCAGCACCGAGACCATCAACACCGGGGAGCTGTTTTTT
-,TRBJ2-7,TRBV23-1,-,CASSQRGMIEQYF,TGCGCCAGCAGTCAGCGGGGAATGATCGAGCAGTACTTC
-,TRBJ2-3,TRBV7-9,TRBD2,CASSRSFTSGGADTQYF,TGTGCCAGCAGCCGTTCCTTTACTAGCGGGGGGGCCGATACGCAGTATTTT
-,TRBJ2-2,TRBV11-2,-,CASSLKTGLGELFF,TGTGCCAGCAGCTTAAAGACGGGGTTAGGGGAGCTGTTTTTT
few,TRBJ2-1,TRBV7-9,-,CASSPLGVRTYNEQFF,TGTGCCAGCAGCCCACTGGGGGTGCGGACCTACAATGAGCAGTTCTTC